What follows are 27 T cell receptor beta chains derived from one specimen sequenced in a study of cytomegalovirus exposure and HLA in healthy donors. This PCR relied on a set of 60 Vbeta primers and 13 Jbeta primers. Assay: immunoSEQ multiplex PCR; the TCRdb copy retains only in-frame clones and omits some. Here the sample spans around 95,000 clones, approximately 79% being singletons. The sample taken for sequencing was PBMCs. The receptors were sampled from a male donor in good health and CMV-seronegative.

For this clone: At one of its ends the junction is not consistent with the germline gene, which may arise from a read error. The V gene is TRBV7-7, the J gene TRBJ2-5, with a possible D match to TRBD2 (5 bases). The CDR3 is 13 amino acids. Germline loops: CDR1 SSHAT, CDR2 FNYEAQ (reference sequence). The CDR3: CASSLDYQETQYF. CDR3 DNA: TGTGCTAGCAGCTTGGACTACCAAGAGACCCAGTACTTC.

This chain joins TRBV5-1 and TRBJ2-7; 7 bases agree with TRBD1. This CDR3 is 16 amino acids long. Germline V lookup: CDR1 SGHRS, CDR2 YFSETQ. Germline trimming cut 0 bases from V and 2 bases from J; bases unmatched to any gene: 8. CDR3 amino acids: CASSLALGQRPYEQYF. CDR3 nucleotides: TGCGCCAGCAGCTTGGCTTTGGGACAGCGCCCCTACGAGCAGTACTTC.

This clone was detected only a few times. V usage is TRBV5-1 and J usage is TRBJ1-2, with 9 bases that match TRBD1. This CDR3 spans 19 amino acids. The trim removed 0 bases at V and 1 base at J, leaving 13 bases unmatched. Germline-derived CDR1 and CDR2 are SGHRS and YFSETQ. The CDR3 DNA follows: TGCGCCAGCAGCTTGGGGGGACAGGGTGCTTCCCGGTATAACTATGGCTACACCTTC. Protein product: CASSLGGQGASRYNYGYTF.

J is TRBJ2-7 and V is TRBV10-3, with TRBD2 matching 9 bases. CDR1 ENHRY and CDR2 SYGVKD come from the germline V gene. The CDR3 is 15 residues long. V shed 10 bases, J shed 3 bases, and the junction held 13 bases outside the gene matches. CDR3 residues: CATGFLSGGFYEQYF. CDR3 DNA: TGTGCCACCGGTTTCCTTAGCGGGGGATTCTACGAGCAGTACTTC.

The CDR3 DNA is TGTGCCAGCTGTTCAGGTTCCCTAAACGAAAAACTGTTTTTT. The encoded protein is CASCSGSLNEKLFF. The rearrangement links TRBV27 to TRBJ1-4; D is undetermined. Germline CDR1 is MNHEY and CDR2 is SMNVEV (reference sequence). The V end lost 8 bases, the J end lost 8 bases, and 18 bases lay between the germline ends. The CDR3 consists of 14 residues.

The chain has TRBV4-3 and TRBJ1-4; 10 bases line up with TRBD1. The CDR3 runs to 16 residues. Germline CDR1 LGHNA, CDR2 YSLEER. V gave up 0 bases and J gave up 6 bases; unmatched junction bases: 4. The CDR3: CASSQDIGTGDEKLFF. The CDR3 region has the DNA TGCGCCAGCAGCCAAGATATTGGGACAGGGGATGAAAAACTGTTTTTT.

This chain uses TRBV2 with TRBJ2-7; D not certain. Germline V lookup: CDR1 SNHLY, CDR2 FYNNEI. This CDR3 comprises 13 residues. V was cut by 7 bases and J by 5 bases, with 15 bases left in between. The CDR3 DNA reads TGTGCCAGCAAGCCGAGCGACCTTGACGAGCAGTACTTC. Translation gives CASKPSDLDEQYF. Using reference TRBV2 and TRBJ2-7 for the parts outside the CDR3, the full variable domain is EPEVTQTPSHQVTQMGQEVILRCVPISNHLYFYWYRQILGQKVEFLVSFYNNEISEKSEIFDDQFSVERPDGSNFTLKIRSTKLEDSAMYFCASKPSDLDEQYFGPGTRLTVT.

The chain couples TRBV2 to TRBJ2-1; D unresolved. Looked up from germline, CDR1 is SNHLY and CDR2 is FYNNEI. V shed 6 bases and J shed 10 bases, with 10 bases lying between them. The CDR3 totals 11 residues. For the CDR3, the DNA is TGTGCCAGCAGGGAGCACGGCGAGCAGTTCTTC. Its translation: CASREHGEQFF.

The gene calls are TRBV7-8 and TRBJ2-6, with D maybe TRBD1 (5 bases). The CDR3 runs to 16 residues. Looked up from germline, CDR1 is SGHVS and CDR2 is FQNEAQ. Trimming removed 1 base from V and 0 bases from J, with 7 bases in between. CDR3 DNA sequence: TGTGCCAGCAGCTTAGTGACAGCCTCTGGGGCCAACGTCCTGACTTTC. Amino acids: CASSLVTASGANVLTF.

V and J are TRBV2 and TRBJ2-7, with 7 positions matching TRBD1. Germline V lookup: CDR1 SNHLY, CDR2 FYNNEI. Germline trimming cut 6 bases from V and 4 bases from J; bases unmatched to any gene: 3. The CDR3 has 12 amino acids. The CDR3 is CASRQGVYEQYF. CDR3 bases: TGTGCCAGCAGGCAGGGGGTATACGAGCAGTACTTC. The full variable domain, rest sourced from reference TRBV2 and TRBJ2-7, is EPEVTQTPSHQVTQMGQEVILRCVPISNHLYFYWYRQILGQKVEFLVSFYNNEISEKSEIFDDQFSVERPDGSNFTLKIRSTKLEDSAMYFCASRQGVYEQYFGPGTRLTVT.

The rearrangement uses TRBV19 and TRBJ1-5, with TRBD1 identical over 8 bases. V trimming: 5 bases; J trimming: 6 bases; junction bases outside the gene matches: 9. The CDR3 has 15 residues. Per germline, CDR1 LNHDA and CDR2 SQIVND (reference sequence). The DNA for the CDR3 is TGTGCCAGTAGTGAATGGGCAGGGGGCTTTCAGCCCCAGCATTTT. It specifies CASSEWAGGFQPQHF.

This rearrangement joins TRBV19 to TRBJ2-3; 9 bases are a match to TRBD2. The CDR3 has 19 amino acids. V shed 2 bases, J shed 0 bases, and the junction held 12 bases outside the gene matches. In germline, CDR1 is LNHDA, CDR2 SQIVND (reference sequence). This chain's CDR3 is CASSITLTSGFSSTDTQYF. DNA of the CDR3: TGTGCCAGTAGTATAACCCTAACTAGCGGGTTTAGTAGCACAGATACGCAGTATTTT.

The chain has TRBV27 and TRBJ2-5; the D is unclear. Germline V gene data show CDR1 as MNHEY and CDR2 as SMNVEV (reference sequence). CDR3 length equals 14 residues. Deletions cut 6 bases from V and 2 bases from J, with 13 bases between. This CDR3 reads CASRRANLQETQYF. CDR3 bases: TGTGCCAGCAGACGAGCTAATCTTCAAGAGACCCAGTACTTC.

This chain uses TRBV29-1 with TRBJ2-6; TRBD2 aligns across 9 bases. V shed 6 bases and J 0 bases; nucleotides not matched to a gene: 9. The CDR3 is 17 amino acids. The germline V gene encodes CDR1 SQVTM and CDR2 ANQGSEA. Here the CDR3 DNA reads TGCAGCGTGTCTACTAGCGGGCTAAGCTCTGGGGCCAACGTCCTGACTTTC. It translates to CSVSTSGLSSGANVLTF.

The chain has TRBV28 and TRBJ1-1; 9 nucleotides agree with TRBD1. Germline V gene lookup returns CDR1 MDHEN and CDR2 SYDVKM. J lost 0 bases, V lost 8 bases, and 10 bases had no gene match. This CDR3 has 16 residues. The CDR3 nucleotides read TGTGCCAGCGGGACTACAGGGGGCATCATGAACACTGAAGCTTTCTTT. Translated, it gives CASGTTGGIMNTEAFF.

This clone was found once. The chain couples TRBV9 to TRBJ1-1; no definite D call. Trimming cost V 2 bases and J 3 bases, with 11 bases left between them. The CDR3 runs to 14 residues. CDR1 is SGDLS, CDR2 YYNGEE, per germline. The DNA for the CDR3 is TGTGCCAGCAGCGTGTATGGGCTCGACACTGAAGCTTTCTTT. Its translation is CASSVYGLDTEAFF.

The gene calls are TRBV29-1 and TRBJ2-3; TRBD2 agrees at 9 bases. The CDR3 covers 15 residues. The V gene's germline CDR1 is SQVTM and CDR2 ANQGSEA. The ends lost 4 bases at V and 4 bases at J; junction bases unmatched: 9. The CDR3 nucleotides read TGCAGCGTTGTGAGGCTAGCGGGATACCCAGATACGCAGTATTTT. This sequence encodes CSVVRLAGYPDTQYF.

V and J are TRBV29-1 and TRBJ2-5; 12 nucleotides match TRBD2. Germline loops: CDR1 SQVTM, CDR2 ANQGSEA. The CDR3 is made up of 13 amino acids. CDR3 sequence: CSMTSGSLETQYF. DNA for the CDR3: TGCAGTATGACTAGCGGGAGTTTAGAGACCCAGTACTTC. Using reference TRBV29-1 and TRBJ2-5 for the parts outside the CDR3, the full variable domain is SAVISQKPSRDICQRGTSLTIQCQVDSQVTMMFWYRQQPGQSLTLIATANQGSEATYESGFVIDKFPISRPNLTFSTLTVSNMSPEDSSIYLCSMTSGSLETQYFGPGTRLLVL.

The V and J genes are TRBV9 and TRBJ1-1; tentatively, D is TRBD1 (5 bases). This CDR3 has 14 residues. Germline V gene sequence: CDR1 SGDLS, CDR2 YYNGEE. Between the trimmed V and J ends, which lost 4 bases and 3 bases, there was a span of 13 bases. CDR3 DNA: TGTGCCAGCAGCTCGTGGGGGGGGGACACTGAAGCTTTCTTT. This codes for CASSSWGGDTEAFF.

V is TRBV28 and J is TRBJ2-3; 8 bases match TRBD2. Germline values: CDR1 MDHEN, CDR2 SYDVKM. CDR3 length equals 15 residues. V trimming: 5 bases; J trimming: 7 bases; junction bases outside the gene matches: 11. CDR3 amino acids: CASSLRGGTRNTQYF. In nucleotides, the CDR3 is TGTGCCAGCAGTCTCCGAGGGGGGACTAGGAATACGCAGTATTTT.

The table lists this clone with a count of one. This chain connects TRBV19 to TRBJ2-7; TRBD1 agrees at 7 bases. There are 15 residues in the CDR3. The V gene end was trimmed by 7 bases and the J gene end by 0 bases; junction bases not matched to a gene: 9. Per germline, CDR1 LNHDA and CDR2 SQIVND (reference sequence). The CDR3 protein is CASNPTGSGSYEQYF. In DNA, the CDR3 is TGTGCCAGTAACCCGACAGGGTCGGGCTCCTACGAGCAGTACTTC.

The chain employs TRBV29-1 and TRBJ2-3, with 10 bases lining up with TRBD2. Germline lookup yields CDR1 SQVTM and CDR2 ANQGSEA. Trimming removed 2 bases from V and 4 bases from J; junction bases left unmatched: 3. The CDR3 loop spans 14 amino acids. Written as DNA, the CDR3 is TGCAGCGTTGAAAGCGGGAGGGACCCAGATACGCAGTATTTT. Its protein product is CSVESGRDPDTQYF.

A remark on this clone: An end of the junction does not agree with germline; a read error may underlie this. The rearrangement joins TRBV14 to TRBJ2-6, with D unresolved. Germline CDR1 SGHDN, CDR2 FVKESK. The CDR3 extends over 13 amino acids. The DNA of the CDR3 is TGTGCCAGCACCCAAATCAGGGCCAACGTCCTGACTTTC. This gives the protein CASTQIRANVLTF.

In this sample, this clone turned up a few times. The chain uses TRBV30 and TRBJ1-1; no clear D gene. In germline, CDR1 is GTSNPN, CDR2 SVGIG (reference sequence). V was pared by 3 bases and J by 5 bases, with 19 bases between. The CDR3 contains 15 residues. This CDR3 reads CAWSLGEGGRTEAFF. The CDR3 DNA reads TGTGCCTGGAGCCTCGGGGAGGGAGGTAGAACTGAAGCTTTCTTT.

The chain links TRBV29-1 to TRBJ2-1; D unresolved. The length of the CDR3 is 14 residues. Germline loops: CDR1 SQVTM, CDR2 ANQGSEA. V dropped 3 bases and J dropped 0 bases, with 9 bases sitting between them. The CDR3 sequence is CSVDFTFSYNEQFF. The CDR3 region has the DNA TGCAGCGTTGACTTTACTTTCTCCTACAATGAGCAGTTCTTC.

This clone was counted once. The CDR3 DNA reads TGCGCCAGCAGCTTGAGCCAGGGCTACGAGCAGTACTTC. Amino acid sequence: CASSLSQGYEQYF. V is TRBV5-1 and J is TRBJ2-7, with TRBD1 as a possible D gene (5 bases). The CDR3 covers 13 residues. Deletions cut 1 base from V and 3 bases from J, with 8 bases between. Germline-derived CDR1 and CDR2 are SGHRS and YFSETQ.

Written as DNA, the CDR3 is TGTGCCAGCGCGACTCAGACAGGCTCTGGAAACACCATATATTTT. This translates into CASATQTGSGNTIYF. V gene TRBV28 combines with J gene TRBJ1-3; D might be TRBD1 (6 bases). Germline values: CDR1 MDHEN, CDR2 SYDVKM. CDR3 length: 15 residues. The V end lost 8 bases, the J end lost 0 bases, and 14 bases lay between the germline ends.